The 7 T cell receptor beta chains below all came from one sample that was sequenced in a study of blood T cell repertoires in COVID-19. The data were produced by immunoSEQ multiplex PCR, yet TCRdb's version contains in-frame clones alone and is incomplete. The sample records fewer than 300,000 clones, around 88% being singletons. The sequenced material came from PBMCs or T cells enriched from blood (not recorded which). The source is a woman aged 40 to 50 with acute COVID-19.

This chain joins TRBV28 and TRBJ1-5; D is perhaps TRBD1 (6 bases). Trimming cost V 5 bases and J 0 bases, with 14 bases left between them. The CDR3 extends over 16 amino acids. Germline V CDR1 and CDR2: MDHEN, SYDVKM. CDR3 bases: TGTGCCAGCAGTACTACAGGGCCTTATAGCAATCAGCCCCAGCATTTT. This sequence encodes CASSTTGPYSNQPQHF.

The chain has TRBV5-8 and TRBJ2-2; 9 bases map to TRBD2. V dropped 4 bases and J dropped 1; count of bases not matched to a gene: 5. Germline V gene sequence: CDR1 SGHTS, CDR2 YDEGEE. The CDR3 is 16 amino acids. The CDR3 DNA follows: TGTGCCAGCAGCAGGCGACTAGCGGAGAACACCGGGGAGCTGTTTTTT. As protein: CASSRRLAENTGELFF.

The chain is built from TRBV2 and TRBJ2-5; D might be TRBD2 (5 bases). The V and J ends lost 8 bases and 9 bases respectively, with 10 bases between them. This CDR3 spans 10 amino acids. CDR1 SNHLY and CDR2 FYNNEI come from the germline V gene. The CDR3 loop reads CASALRAQYF. The CDR3 region has the DNA TGTGCCAGCGCCCTGCGGGCCCAGTACTTC.

V gene TRBV19 combines with J gene TRBJ1-1, with a possible D match to TRBD1 (5 bases). Trimming stripped 1 base from V and 0 bases from J, with 6 bases between. Per germline, CDR1 LNHDA and CDR2 SQIVND (reference sequence). This CDR3 comprises 14 residues. CDR3 protein: CASSIGQMNTEAFF. The CDR3 coding sequence is TGTGCCAGTAGTATAGGACAGATGAACACTGAAGCTTTCTTT.

This chain links TRBV2 with TRBJ1-6; D might be TRBD1 (6 bases). The ends were cut back, 7 bases at V and 7 bases at J, with 23 bases in the middle. This CDR3 has 17 amino acids. Germline V gene lookup returns CDR1 SNHLY and CDR2 FYNNEI. CDR3 coding DNA: TGTGCCAGCATCTCAGGATCTCGAGGGGGACAAAATTCACCCCTCCACTTT. It specifies CASISGSRGGQNSPLHF. The full variable domain, with the rest looked up from reference TRBV2 and TRBJ1-6, is EPEVTQTPSHQVTQMGQEVILRCVPISNHLYFYWYRQILGQKVEFLVSFYNNEISEKSEIFDDQFSVERPDGSNFTLKIRSTKLEDSAMYFCASISGSRGGQNSPLHFGNGTRLTVT.

The chain employs TRBV27 and TRBJ1-5; a possible D gene is TRBD1 (6 bases). Germline lookup yields CDR1 MNHEY and CDR2 SMNVEV (reference sequence). This CDR3 contains 12 residues. The V end was cut by 5 bases, the J end by 7 bases, with 9 bases between. CDR3 bases: TGTGCCAGCAGTCTACAGGGACAGCCCCAGCATTTT. Protein: CASSLQGQPQHF.

The chain joins TRBV30 to TRBJ2-3, with 12 positions matching TRBD2. Germline lookup yields CDR1 GTSNPN and CDR2 SVGIG (reference sequence). The CDR3 totals 14 residues. The trim removed 4 bases at V and 6 bases at J, leaving 5 bases unmatched. The CDR3 here is CAWNLAGGGDTQYF. The CDR3 DNA sequence: TGTGCCTGGAACCTAGCGGGAGGGGGGGATACGCAGTATTTT. The full variable domain, rest sourced from reference TRBV30 and TRBJ2-3, is SQTIHQWPATLVQPVGSPLSLECTVEGTSNPNLYWYRQAAGRGLQLLFYSVGIGQISSEVPQNLSASRPQDRQFILSSKKLLLSDSGFYLCAWNLAGGGDTQYFGPGTRLTVL.